The clone carrying this TCR beta chain was detected once. Only in-frame clones appear in the TCRdb table, and some are missing; sequencing was by immunoSEQ multiplex PCR. This sample has hundreds of thousands of clones, with less than 90% found just once. Germline V gene sequence: CDR1 LGHDT, CDR2 YNNKEL (reference sequence). Trimming removed 2 bases from V and 2 bases from J; junction bases left unmatched: 15. The CDR3 spans 19 residues. The record originates from a study of Ad26.COV2.S vaccination and SARS-CoV-2 variants. The treatment is: roughly 19 received Ad26.COV2.S at low or high dose, single or two shots; about 5 received placebo; per-sample allocation not given. Sampling took place 63 days after the first vaccine or placebo injection.

The receptor was isolated from a person between 18 and 60 years old who received the Ad26.COV2.S COVID-19 vaccine or a placebo. The sample consisted of peripheral blood, taken in a trial of Ad26.COV2.S vaccine versus placebo. V usage is TRBV3-1 (or the pseudogene TRBV3-2) and J usage is TRBJ2-3, with 8 bases that match TRBD2. CDR3 sequence: CASSQYDPGPGLVTDTQYF. In nucleotides, the CDR3 is TGTGCCAGCAGCCAATATGATCCCGGCCCGGGACTAGTCACAGATACGCAGTATTTT.